This TCR beta chain was sequenced in a study of control samples from healthy donors and cancer patients. TCRdb's table, derived via immunoSEQ multiplex PCR, lists solely in-frame clones and lacks some. Here the sample spans around 170,000 clones, 80% to 90% being singletons. The germline gives CDR1 SEHNR, CDR2 FQNEAQ (reference sequence). Trimming removed 7 bases from V and 1 base from J; junction bases left unmatched: 12. This CDR3 has 16 amino acids. This TCR derives from a young woman in good health. The sample was blood. The chain joins TRBV7-9 to TRBJ1-2, with TRBD1 matching 7 bases. Written as DNA, the CDR3 is TGTGCCAGCACCCAGACCCGGGACAGCATTAACTATGGCTACACCTTC. It specifies CASTQTRDSINYGYTF.